The 27 T cell receptor beta chains listed next were all sequenced from one sample in a study of CD8+CD57+ T cells in acquired aplastic anemia. Genomic DNA was employed as the template in profiling TCR beta VDJ and CDR3. TCRdb re-derived calls from the reads in MiXCR, one entry per CDR3 protein. The sample lists 200,000 to 250,000 distinct CDR3 sequences; 65% were seen once. Previously, flow cytometry had revealed CD8+CD57+ cell expansion in the patients chosen for sequencing. The sample was sorted CD4+, CD8+, or CD8+CD57+ T cells (not recorded which) from PBMCs. The receptors were sampled from a human donor with aplastic anemia.

The V and J genes are TRBV5-1 and TRBJ1-2, with 7 bases aligning to TRBD1. Germline V gene lookup returns CDR1 SGHRS and CDR2 YFSETQ. This CDR3 region has 15 residues. V lost 4 bases to trimming and J lost 6 bases; unmatched junction nucleotides: 12. The CDR3 sequence is CASSGMGQGGDGYTF. The CDR3 DNA follows: TGCGCCAGCAGCGGGATGGGACAAGGGGGCGATGGCTACACCTTC. Using reference TRBV5-1 and TRBJ1-2 for the parts outside the CDR3, the full variable domain is KAGVTQTPRYLIKTRGQQVTLSCSPISGHRSVSWYQQTPGQGLQFLFEYFSETQRNKGNFPGRFSGRQFSNSRSEMNVSTLELGDSALYLCASSGMGQGGDGYTFGSGTRLTVV.

In this sample, this clonotype turned up once. The chain employs TRBV7-3 and TRBJ1-1; D perhaps matches TRBD1 (5 bases). CDR1 and CDR2 (germline): SGHTA, FQGTGA. The CDR3 contains 14 residues. V lost 5 bases to trimming and J lost 0 bases, with 10 bases between them. The CDR3 DNA reads TGTGCCAGCAGCCTGGACACTCTGAACACTGAAGCTTTCTTT. Protein: CASSLDTLNTEAFF.

V usage is TRBV24-1 and J usage is TRBJ2-1; no firm D call. The ends were cut back, 5 bases at V and 2 bases at J, with 0 bases in the middle. The length of the CDR3 is 11 residues. CDR1 and CDR2 from the germline V gene are KGHDR and SFDVKD. CDR3 coding DNA: TGTGCCACCAGTGCCTACAATGAGCAGTTCTTC. Translation: CATSAYNEQFF.

The chain recombines TRBV19 with TRBJ2-7; 9 bases align to TRBD2. The CDR3 sequence is 15 residues long. Germline V gene sequence: CDR1 LNHDA, CDR2 SQIVND (reference sequence). V gave up 4 bases and J gave up 3 bases; unmatched junction bases: 7. CDR3 coding DNA: TGTGCCAGTAGTAAGACTAGCGGCCCTCGCTACGAGCAGTACTTC. It codes for CASSKTSGPRYEQYF. The variable domain in full, completed from reference TRBV19 and TRBJ2-7, reads DGGITQSPKYLFRKEGQNVTLSCEQNLNHDAMYWYRQDPGQGLRLIYYSQIVNDFQKGDIAEGYSVSREKKESFPLTVTSAQKNPTAFYLCASSKTSGPRYEQYFGPGTRLTVT.

V gene TRBV7-8 combines with J gene TRBJ2-7, with D maybe TRBD1 (5 bases). This CDR3 has 14 amino acids. The germline V and J ends were trimmed by 5 bases and 4 bases, with 15 bases remaining between them. Germline CDR1 is SGHVS and CDR2 is FQNEAQ. CDR3 residues: CASSARVGVYEQYF. The DNA for the CDR3 is TGTGCCAGCAGCGCCAGGGTCGGCGTATACGAGCAGTACTTC.

The V call is TRBV5-1, the J call TRBJ2-7; 9 nucleotides agree with TRBD1. CDR3 length: 14 amino acids. Looked up from germline, CDR1 is SGHRS and CDR2 is YFSETQ. J lost 2 bases, V lost 3 bases, and 3 bases had no gene match. The CDR3, as DNA: TGCGCCAGCAGCTGGGGGACAGGGCCCTACGAGCAGTACTTC. It encodes CASSWGTGPYEQYF.

V is TRBV30 and J is TRBJ2-7; tentatively, D is TRBD2 (5 bases). V was pared by 6 bases and J by 4 bases, with 16 bases between. The germline gives CDR1 GTSNPN, CDR2 SVGIG (reference sequence). This CDR3 comprises 13 residues. The CDR3 sequence: CACRDITRYEQYF. CDR3 DNA sequence: TGTGCCTGCCGGGATATCACTCGGTACGAGCAGTACTTC.

This chain joins TRBV29-1 and TRBJ2-7, with 8 bases matching TRBD2. V dropped 4 bases and J dropped 2; count of bases not matched to a gene: 1. The germline V gene has CDR1 SQVTM and CDR2 ANQGSEA. The CDR3 runs to 12 residues. As DNA, the CDR3 is TGCAGCGTTGTACTAGCGGCCTACGAGCAGTACTTC. Its translation is CSVVLAAYEQYF.

V gene TRBV19 combines with J gene TRBJ1-1; no clear D gene. The CDR3 totals 14 residues. Trimming pared 7 bases from V and 0 bases from J, leaving 12 bases between. Germline values: CDR1 LNHDA, CDR2 SQIVND (reference sequence). The CDR3 nucleotides are TGTGCCAGTAAAAGGGAAAGTATGAACACTGAAGCTTTCTTT. Translated: CASKRESMNTEAFF. The full variable domain, rest sourced from reference TRBV19 and TRBJ1-1, is DGGITQSPKYLFRKEGQNVTLSCEQNLNHDAMYWYRQDPGQGLRLIYYSQIVNDFQKGDIAEGYSVSREKKESFPLTVTSAQKNPTAFYLCASKRESMNTEAFFGQGTRLTVV.

V gene TRBV7-9 combines with J gene TRBJ1-2, with 10 bases identical to TRBD1. The V and J ends lost 5 bases and 6 bases, in that order; junction bases with no gene match: 9. Germline assignment: CDR1 SEHNR and CDR2 FQNEAQ (reference sequence). CDR3 length: 15 amino acids. The CDR3 sequence is CASSGTGTGEHGYTF. In DNA, the CDR3 is TGTGCCAGCAGCGGCACCGGGACAGGGGAACATGGCTACACCTTC.

The CDR3 DNA sequence: TGTGCCAGCAGCCACAGGGAAAACTCTGGAAACACCATATATTTT. Amino acids: CASSHRENSGNTIYF. V and J are TRBV7-9 and TRBJ1-3; tentatively, D is TRBD1 (6 bases). Germline CDR1 SEHNR, CDR2 FQNEAQ (reference sequence). Trimming removed 5 bases from V and 0 bases from J, with 11 bases in between. The CDR3 spans 15 residues.

V is TRBV5-6 and J is TRBJ2-7; D gene ambiguous. Trimming left V 4 bases short and J 3 bases short, with 11 bases between. CDR3 length equals 13 residues. The germline V gene encodes CDR1 SGHDT and CDR2 YYEEEE. Here the CDR3 reads CASSPSIGYEQYF. The CDR3 DNA reads as TGTGCCAGCAGCCCCTCTATTGGCTACGAGCAGTACTTC.

This clonotype was picked up a small number of times. The V gene is TRBV2, the J gene TRBJ2-4, with D maybe TRBD1 (6 bases). CDR3 length: 11 residues. The germline V gene has CDR1 SNHLY and CDR2 FYNNEI. The V end was cut by 7 bases, the J end by 15 bases, with 16 bases between. CDR3 coding DNA: TGTGCCAGCAAGGTGGGGGCAGTTCGGTACTTC. Translation: CASKVGAVRYF.

V is TRBV5-1 and J is TRBJ2-1; 12 bases are a match to TRBD2. V shed 0 bases, J shed 6 bases, and the junction held 4 bases outside the gene matches. CDR3 length: 16 residues. From germline, CDR1 is SGHRS and CDR2 YFSETQ. CDR3: CASSLELAGGGNEQFF. The CDR3 DNA reads as TGCGCCAGCAGCTTGGAACTAGCGGGAGGTGGCAATGAGCAGTTCTTC.

This clonotype was counted only a few times. The chain combines TRBV7-6 with TRBJ1-6, with 8 bases that match TRBD1. The CDR3 is 15 amino acids. CDR1 SGHVS and CDR2 FNYEAQ come from the germline V gene. V was pared by 1 base and J by 10 bases, with 6 bases of the junction left unmatched. This chain's CDR3 is CASSLEDRGDSPLHF. For the CDR3, the DNA is TGTGCCAGCAGCTTAGAAGACAGGGGAGACTCACCCCTCCACTTT.

This sequence joins TRBV20-1 and TRBJ2-7; the D call may be TRBD1 or TRBD2 (5 bases each). Deletions cut 3 bases from V and 4 bases from J, with 16 bases between. The CDR3 loop spans 14 amino acids. Germline CDR1 and CDR2: DFQATT and SNEGSKA (reference sequence). The CDR3 region has the DNA TGCAGTGCTAGGGGGGTGTCAGGGCTGTACGAGCAGTACTTC. Translating gives CSARGVSGLYEQYF.

This clonotype was seen a few times. The chain recombines TRBV19 with TRBJ1-5; 9 bases map to TRBD1. V lost 8 bases and J lost 6; bases outside the gene matches: 11. In germline, CDR1 is LNHDA, CDR2 SQIVND (reference sequence). The CDR3 sequence is 15 residues long. CDR3 region: CASVYGQGTFQPQHF. CDR3 sequence (DNA): TGTGCCAGTGTTTATGGACAGGGGACTTTTCAGCCCCAGCATTTT.

J is TRBJ2-5 and V is TRBV7-9; 9 bases match TRBD1. The CDR3 has 14 residues. The trim removed 4 bases at V and 7 bases at J, leaving 7 bases unmatched. Per the germline V gene, CDR1 is SEHNR and CDR2 is FQNEAQ (reference sequence). The CDR3 bases are TGTGCCAGCAGCTGGGGACAGGGAAGGAGGACCCAGTACTTC. This translates into CASSWGQGRRTQYF. The whole variable domain, filled in from reference TRBV7-9 and TRBJ2-5, reads DTGVSQNPRHKITKRGQNVTFRCDPISEHNRLYWYRQTLGQGPEFLTYFQNEAQLEKSRLLSDRFSAERPKGSFSTLEIQRTEQGDSAMYLCASSWGQGRRTQYFGPGTRLLVL.

V usage is TRBV24-1 and J usage is TRBJ2-2; TRBD2 matches 14 bases. Germline CDR1 KGHDR, CDR2 SFDVKD. The CDR3 length is 19 residues. J lost 0 bases, V lost 4 bases, and 6 bases had no gene match. In DNA form, the CDR3 reads TGTGCCACCAGTGACGGGACTAGCGGGGGCACTGCGAACACCGGGGAGCTGTTTTTT. Translating it yields CATSDGTSGGTANTGELFF.

This clonotype was detected only once. The V gene is TRBV4-1, the J gene TRBJ2-3; possibly TRBD1 or TRBD2 for D (5 bases each). V dropped 1 base and J dropped 5 bases, with 7 bases sitting between them. Germline CDR1 MGHRA, CDR2 YSYEKL. The CDR3 length is 13 residues. CDR3 nucleotide sequence: TGCGCCAGCAGCCAAGTGGGGGAAGATACGCAGTATTTT. Its translation is CASSQVGEDTQYF.

V is TRBV24-1 and J is TRBJ2-7; TRBD1 is a possible D gene (7 bases). The CDR3 is made up of 14 amino acids. With 4 bases removed from V and 3 bases from J, the gap between germline ends came to 12 bases. Germline V gene lookup returns CDR1 KGHDR and CDR2 SFDVKD. CDR3 amino acids: CATSEAGGNYEQYF. In DNA, the CDR3 is TGTGCCACCAGTGAAGCAGGGGGGAACTACGAGCAGTACTTC.

The chain links TRBV24-1 to TRBJ1-2; D is uncertain. With 2 bases removed from V and 8 bases from J, the gap between germline ends came to 8 bases. This CDR3 is 12 amino acids long. The germline gives CDR1 KGHDR, CDR2 SFDVKD. In nucleotides, the CDR3 is TGTGCCACCAGTGATTGGGATGGGGGCTACACCTTC. It encodes CATSDWDGGYTF.

The rearrangement joins TRBV24-1 to TRBJ1-3, with 8 positions matching TRBD1. This CDR3 has 15 amino acids. Germline CDR1 KGHDR, CDR2 SFDVKD. Germline trimming cut 0 bases from V and 4 bases from J; bases unmatched to any gene: 1. CDR3: CATSDLRDRGNTIYF. The CDR3 bases are TGTGCCACCAGTGATTTGCGGGACAGGGGAAACACCATATATTTT.

The chain uses TRBV19 and TRBJ2-5, with 11 bases identical to TRBD1. CDR1 and CDR2 from the germline V gene are LNHDA and SQIVND (reference sequence). The V gene end was trimmed by 4 bases and the J gene end by 3 bases; junction bases not matched to a gene: 7. The CDR3 is 16 residues long. The CDR3 coding sequence is TGTGCCAGTAGTAACCGCCGGGGACAGGGGGAAGAGACCCAGTACTTC. Translating gives CASSNRRGQGEETQYF.

The chain links TRBV19 to TRBJ2-1, with 8 positions matching TRBD2. This CDR3 contains 14 residues. V lost 5 bases, J lost 5 bases, and 5 bases stayed unmatched. Germline CDR1 and CDR2: LNHDA and SQIVND (reference sequence). CDR3 nucleotides: TGTGCCAGTAGTCCAGGACTAGCCCACAATGAGCAGTTCTTC. Protein sequence: CASSPGLAHNEQFF.

The J gene is TRBJ2-1, the V gene TRBV7-2; either TRBD1 or TRBD2 may fit D (5 bases each). Trimming removed 1 base at V and 9 bases at J, with 10 bases between. The CDR3 runs to 13 residues. Germline V gene sequence: CDR1 SGHTA, CDR2 FQGNSA. CDR3: CASSLGTGTEQFF. The DNA of the CDR3 is TGTGCCAGCAGCTTAGGGACCGGGACTGAGCAGTTCTTC. Full variable domain (outside the CDR3, taken from reference TRBV7-2 and TRBJ2-1): GAGVSQSPSNKVTEKGKDVELRCDPISGHTALYWYRQSLGQGLEFLIYFQGNSAPDKSGLPSDRFSAERTGGSVSTLTIQRTQQEDSAVYLCASSLGTGTEQFFGPGTRLTVL.

Note on this clonotype: A much larger clone differs from this one at a single base, so this may be a read error. V usage is TRBV14 and J usage is TRBJ2-7; 16 bases line up with TRBD2. Looked up from germline, CDR1 is SGHDN and CDR2 is FVKESK. The CDR3 contains 19 residues. The CDR3 bases are TGCGCCAGCAGCCAAGGATCCGGGACTAGCGGGGGGGCCGTCTACGAGCAGCACTTC. It encodes CASSQGSGTSGGAVYEQHF. Supplemented by reference TRBV14 and TRBJ2-7, the full variable domain reads EAGVTQFPSHSVIEKGQTVTLRCDPISGHDNLYWYRRVMGKEIKFLLHFVKESKQDESGMPNNRFLAERTGGTYSTLKVQPAELEDSGVYFCASSQGSGTSGGAVYEQHFGPGTRLTVT.